These 28 T cell receptor beta chains came from one sample sequenced in a study of cytomegalovirus exposure and HLA in healthy donors. The PCR ran on 60 Vbeta and 13 Jbeta primers. Method: immunoSEQ multiplex PCR; TCRdb's copy keeps in-frame clones and lacks some. In the table there are over 150,000 clones, roughly 80% of which are singletons. The specimen sequenced was PBMCs. Receptor source: a male donor in good health and CMV-seronegative.

The J gene is TRBJ1-5, the V gene TRBV7-8; TRBD1 might be the D (5 bases). The CDR3 is made up of 15 amino acids. Germline V gene data show CDR1 as SGHVS and CDR2 as FQNEAQ. With 5 bases removed from V and 0 bases from J, the gap between germline ends came to 11 bases. The CDR3 loop is CASSPRGASNQPQHF. In DNA, the CDR3 is TGTGCCAGCAGCCCCCGTGGGGCTAGCAATCAGCCCCAGCATTTT. Variable domain in full (rest from reference TRBV7-8 and TRBJ1-5): GAGVSQSPRYKVAKRGQDVALRCDPISGHVSLFWYQQALGQGPEFLTYFQNEAQLDKSGLPSDRFFAERPEGSVSTLKIQRTQQEDSAVYLCASSPRGASNQPQHFGDGTRLSIL.

The chain couples TRBV5-1 to TRBJ2-7; 8 bases map to TRBD2. There are 13 residues in the CDR3. Trimming removed 3 bases from V and 7 bases from J; junction bases left unmatched: 6. Germline V gene data show CDR1 as SGHRS and CDR2 as YFSETQ. The DNA of the CDR3 is TGCGCCAGCAGCTCCAGACTAGCGAGTGAGCAGTACTTC. Its translation is CASSSRLASEQYF.

The chain joins TRBV27 to TRBJ2-2; TRBD2 matches at 13 bases. In germline, CDR1 is MNHEY, CDR2 SMNVEV (reference sequence). The CDR3 contains 19 residues. The junction had 7 bases not matched to a gene; V was cut back by 3 bases and J by 0 bases. For the CDR3, the DNA is TGTGCCAGCAGTTTCCTTGGACTAGCGGGGGATCCGAACACCGGGGAGCTGTTTTTT. It specifies CASSFLGLAGDPNTGELFF.

The rearrangement uses TRBV7-2 and TRBJ2-7; 8 bases line up with TRBD2. Germline V gene data show CDR1 as SGHTA and CDR2 as FQGNSA. The CDR3 contains 15 residues. V shed 4 bases, J shed 9 bases, and the junction held 14 bases outside the gene matches. CDR3 sequence: CASSYLGLGYEVQYF. The CDR3 DNA reads TGTGCCAGCAGCTACCTGGGACTAGGGTACGAAGTGCAGTACTTC.

The chain uses TRBV30 and TRBJ2-5, with TRBD1 matching 7 bases. TRBJ2-7 matches the DNA end more closely, so the J call is doubtful. Germline V gene lookup returns CDR1 GTSNPN and CDR2 SVGIG (reference sequence). This CDR3 spans 14 amino acids. The CDR3 loop is CAWSTGTDPYEQYF. The DNA for the CDR3 is TGTGCCTGGAGCACCGGGACAGATCCCTACGAGCAGTACTTC.

The V gene is TRBV11-2, the J gene TRBJ1-2; D gene unclear. Germline loops: CDR1 SGHAT, CDR2 FQNNGV. Deletions cut 5 bases from V and 4 bases from J, with 14 bases between. CDR3 length: 14 residues. The CDR3 protein is CASSPLTRAYGYTF. As DNA, the CDR3 is TGTGCCAGCAGCCCCCTGACGAGGGCCTATGGCTACACCTTC.

The chain couples TRBV6-5 to TRBJ1-1; perhaps TRBD1 as D (6 bases). There are 13 residues in the CDR3. In germline, CDR1 is MNHEY, CDR2 SVGAGI. V was trimmed by 8 bases and J by 1 base, leaving 11 bases between them. The CDR3 DNA is TGTGCCAGCTGGGGACAAACGAACACTGAAGCTTTCTTT. As protein: CASWGQTNTEAFF.

As concerns this clone: One end of the junction does not line up with germline, which may come from a read error. The chain links TRBV5-1 to TRBJ2-1, with TRBD1 as a possible D gene (6 bases). CDR1 is SGHRS, CDR2 YFSETQ, per germline. The CDR3 has 16 amino acids. CDR3 sequence reads: CASSLAGDSSYNGQFF. The CDR3 coding sequence is TGCGCCAGCAGCTTGGCAGGGGATAGCTCCTACAATGGGCAGTTCTTC.

V and J are TRBV5-1 and TRBJ2-5; 11 bases align to TRBD2. The CDR3 is 17 amino acids. V was pared by 2 bases and J by 2 bases, with 8 bases of the junction left unmatched. CDR1 SGHRS and CDR2 YFSETQ come from the germline V gene. The CDR3 is CASSFVAGGTRQETQYF. The CDR3 DNA reads TGCGCCAGCAGCTTTGTAGCGGGGGGGACCAGACAAGAGACCCAGTACTTC.

The CDR3: CASGGGNQPQHF. The CDR3 nucleotides read TGTGCCAGCGGGGGGGGGAATCAGCCCCAGCATTTT. J is TRBJ1-5 and V is TRBV9, with a weak D call TRBD1 (5 bases). Germline CDR1 and CDR2: SGDLS and YYNGEE. V lost 7 bases, J lost 4 bases, and 9 bases lay in between. The CDR3 runs to 12 residues.

This clone was picked up one time. The J gene is TRBJ1-1, the V gene TRBV30; TRBD1 is a possible D gene (6 bases). The CDR3 has 13 residues. The germline gives CDR1 GTSNPN, CDR2 SVGIG (reference sequence). V gave up 2 bases and J gave up 3 bases, with 10 bases separating them. CDR3 in amino acids: CAWSTNRDTEAFF. DNA of the CDR3: TGTGCCTGGAGTACTAACAGGGACACTGAAGCTTTCTTT.

The rearrangement joins TRBV4-1 to TRBJ1-1, with TRBD1 identical over 7 bases. CDR1 MGHRA and CDR2 YSYEKL come from the germline V gene. With V trimmed by 3 bases and J by 7 bases, 11 bases remained unmatched. The CDR3 is 15 residues long. Here the CDR3 reads CASSHNPTGKVEAFF. CDR3 nucleotides: TGCGCCAGCAGCCACAACCCGACAGGGAAGGTTGAAGCTTTCTTT.

The chain is built from TRBV7-9 and TRBJ2-5; perhaps TRBD2 as D (6 bases). TRBJ2-7 explains the end of the DNA better; the J call may be wrong. Germline lookup yields CDR1 SEHNR and CDR2 FQNEAQ (reference sequence). The CDR3 totals 15 residues. CDR3 nucleotides: TGTGCCAGCAGCTTAGTTGGGCAGGGACTCTACGAGCAGTACTTC. Translation gives CASSLVGQGLYEQYF.

The J gene is TRBJ1-1, the V gene TRBV7-8; 7 bases match TRBD1. The CDR3 is 15 residues long. V was clipped by 3 bases and J by 1 base; unmatched bases: 5. Germline values: CDR1 SGHVS, CDR2 FQNEAQ. The chain's CDR3 is CASSFTGDGNTEAFF. The DNA for the CDR3 is TGTGCCAGCAGCTTTACAGGGGATGGGAACACTGAAGCTTTCTTT. Using reference TRBV7-8 and TRBJ1-1 for the parts outside the CDR3, the full variable domain is GAGVSQSPRYKVAKRGQDVALRCDPISGHVSLFWYQQALGQGPEFLTYFQNEAQLDKSGLPSDRFFAERPEGSVSTLKIQRTQQEDSAVYLCASSFTGDGNTEAFFGQGTRLTVV.

The rearrangement uses TRBV5-5 and TRBJ2-5, with D unclear. With 0 bases removed from V and 4 bases from J, the gap between germline ends came to 10 bases. This CDR3 is built from 14 residues. Germline CDR1 and CDR2: SGHKS and YYEKEE (reference sequence). DNA for the CDR3: TGTGCCAGCAGCTTGGGCCTAAGAAGAGAGACCCAGTACTTC. Protein product: CASSLGLRRETQYF.

This chain links TRBV7-8 with TRBJ2-1; D may be TRBD2 (5 bases). Germline CDR1 and CDR2: SGHVS and FQNEAQ. V lost 5 bases to trimming and J lost 6 bases, with 11 bases between them. This CDR3 spans 13 amino acids. Written as DNA, the CDR3 is TGTGCCAGCAGCATACGGAGCGGCAATGAGCAGTTCTTC. Its protein product is CASSIRSGNEQFF.

The chain couples TRBV5-4 to TRBJ2-7, with a possible D match to TRBD2 (5 bases). Germline V gene data show CDR1 as SGHNT and CDR2 as YYREEE (reference sequence). Between the trimmed V and J ends, which lost 0 bases and 2 bases, there was a span of 12 bases. The CDR3 contains 15 residues. The CDR3 nucleotides are TGTGCCAGCAGCTTGGCTGAGGGATTAGCCTACGAGCAGTACTTC. Amino acids: CASSLAEGLAYEQYF.

This clone was found once. The rearrangement uses TRBV5-1 and TRBJ2-7, with D tentatively TRBD2 (5 bases). Trimming cost V 5 bases and J 4 bases, with 16 bases left between them. CDR3 size: 14 residues. Germline V lookup: CDR1 SGHRS, CDR2 YFSETQ. The DNA of the CDR3 is TGCGCCAGCAGATTCTGGGGATCGGGGTACGAGCAGTACTTC. Amino acids: CASRFWGSGYEQYF.

The chain employs TRBV4-3 and TRBJ1-2, with unresolved D. This CDR3 is built from 15 residues. Per the germline V gene, CDR1 is LGHNA and CDR2 is YSLEER. V lost 0 bases and J lost 3, with 11 bases in between. The CDR3 here is CASSQDQTVYYGYTF. As DNA, the CDR3 is TGCGCCAGCAGCCAAGATCAAACGGTTTACTATGGCTACACCTTC.

The V and J genes are TRBV6-6 and TRBJ1-4, with TRBD1 matching 7 bases. Germline CDR1 reads MNHNY; CDR2 reads SVGAGI (reference sequence). V gave up 5 bases and J gave up 10 bases; unmatched junction bases: 7. The CDR3 runs to 13 residues. The CDR3 region is CASSTDRAGKLFF. CDR3 nucleotides: TGTGCCAGCAGTACCGACAGGGCCGGAAAACTGTTTTTT.

The chain combines TRBV11-2 with TRBJ2-2; the match to TRBD2 covers 7 bases. V lost 3 bases, J lost 7 bases, and 8 bases stayed unmatched. In germline, CDR1 is SGHAT, CDR2 FQNNGV. CDR3 length equals 15 residues. CDR3 loop: CASSLASGVVGELFF. Written as DNA, the CDR3 is TGTGCCAGCAGCTTGGCTAGCGGAGTCGTCGGGGAGCTGTTTTTT.

This rearrangement joins TRBV5-1 to TRBJ2-2; D is uncertain. This CDR3 comprises 16 residues. Trimming stripped 4 bases from V and 1 base from J, with 14 bases between. Germline CDR1 and CDR2: SGHRS and YFSETQ. The CDR3 here is CASSPRVAQNTGELFF. As DNA, the CDR3 is TGCGCCAGCAGCCCCCGGGTCGCCCAGAACACCGGGGAGCTGTTTTTT.

The CDR3 region is CASQTSGDTGELFF. The CDR3 bases are TGTGCCAGCCAAACTAGCGGGGACACCGGGGAGCTGTTTTTT. This chain uses TRBV18 with TRBJ2-2; 10 bases fit TRBD2. The CDR3 is made up of 14 amino acids. Germline V gives CDR1 KGHSH, CDR2 LQKENI. V trimming: 8 bases; J trimming: 3 bases; junction bases outside the gene matches: 3.

The chain recombines TRBV6-1 with TRBJ2-7; 8 bases map to TRBD1. Unmatched junction bases numbered 8, after V lost 4 bases and J lost 0 bases. This CDR3 has 16 amino acids. Per germline, CDR1 MNHNS and CDR2 SASEGT. CDR3 residues: CASSGPRDRFSYEQYF. DNA of the CDR3: TGTGCCAGCAGTGGACCCCGGGACAGGTTCTCCTACGAGCAGTACTTC.

The chain joins TRBV5-1 to TRBJ1-1, with D tentatively TRBD1 (5 bases). Trimming removed 0 bases from V and 8 bases from J, with 14 bases in between. The CDR3 is made up of 14 amino acids. Germline loops: CDR1 SGHRS, CDR2 YFSETQ. CDR3 amino acids: CASSLGGGDFEAFF. DNA of the CDR3: TGCGCCAGCAGCTTGGGTGGCGGGGACTTCGAAGCTTTCTTT. Full variable domain (remainder filled in from reference TRBV5-1 and TRBJ1-1): KAGVTQTPRYLIKTRGQQVTLSCSPISGHRSVSWYQQTPGQGLQFLFEYFSETQRNKGNFPGRFSGRQFSNSRSEMNVSTLELGDSALYLCASSLGGGDFEAFFGQGTRLTVV.

The chain recombines TRBV11-2 with TRBJ2-3, with 7 bases aligning to TRBD2. With V trimmed by 6 bases and J by 3 bases, 6 bases remained unmatched. The germline CDR1 and CDR2 sequences are SGHAT and FQNNGV. The CDR3 is made up of 14 amino acids. The CDR3 loop reads CASRKAGATDTQYF. The CDR3 DNA reads TGTGCCAGCAGAAAGGCGGGAGCTACAGATACGCAGTATTTT.

This rearrangement joins TRBV2 to TRBJ1-2, with 7 positions matching TRBD1. Trimming removed 2 bases from V and 4 bases from J; junction bases left unmatched: 7. CDR1 and CDR2 from the germline V gene are SNHLY and FYNNEI. The CDR3 has 15 amino acids. The CDR3 region is CASSEQSGTAYGYTF. The CDR3 coding sequence is TGTGCCAGCAGTGAACAATCTGGGACAGCCTATGGCTACACCTTC. Full variable domain (missing parts from reference TRBV2 and TRBJ1-2): EPEVTQTPSHQVTQMGQEVILRCVPISNHLYFYWYRQILGQKVEFLVSFYNNEISEKSEIFDDQFSVERPDGSNFTLKIRSTKLEDSAMYFCASSEQSGTAYGYTFGSGTRLTVV.

The chain has TRBV6-1 and TRBJ1-5; D gene ambiguous. CDR3 size: 15 residues. Germline CDR1 MNHNS, CDR2 SASEGT. V dropped 6 bases and J dropped 1 base, with 13 bases sitting between them. The CDR3 nucleotides are TGTGCCAGCAGCCGGGGAACTCTAAGCAATCAGCCCCAGCATTTT. It translates to CASSRGTLSNQPQHF.